These 23 T cell receptor beta chains originate from one sample sequenced in a study of neurological immune-mediated disorders. MiXCR, run by TCRdb on the 5' RACE reads, gives a single entry per CDR3 protein. The data hold 40,000 or so distinct CDR3 sequences, with over 12% observed a single time. The sequenced sample consisted of PBMCs. The receptor set was obtained from a woman aged 50 to 60 with HTLV-1-associated myelopathy (HAM/TSP).

The sample holds many counts of this clonotype. V gene TRBV9 combines with J gene TRBJ2-3, with D possibly TRBD1 on 8 matching bases. CDR1 is SGDLS, CDR2 YYNGEE, per germline. The V and J ends lost 4 bases and 2 bases respectively, with 14 bases between them. The length of the CDR3 is 15 residues. In nucleotides, the CDR3 is TGTGCCAGCAGCCCACAGGGGGGGGACACAGATACGCAGTATTTT. Its protein is CASSPQGGDTDTQYF.

This clonotype was picked up many times. The chain employs TRBV3-1 and TRBJ2-1, with D perhaps matching TRBD2 (7 bases). V lost 1 base, J lost 5 bases, and 18 bases lay in between. In germline, CDR1 is LGHDT, CDR2 YNNKEL (reference sequence). The CDR3 consists of 17 residues. This CDR3 reads CASSQVIRRGGHNEQFF. The CDR3 DNA reads as TGTGCCAGCAGCCAAGTGATTCGTCGCGGGGGCCACAATGAGCAGTTCTTC.

This clonotype has a count of ten or more. The CDR3 protein is CASSRTGDTEAFF. The CDR3 coding sequence is TGTGCCAGCAGCCGGACAGGGGACACTGAAGCTTTCTTT. V gene TRBV7-3 combines with J gene TRBJ1-1; TRBD1 matches 9 bases. Germline V lookup: CDR1 SGHTA, CDR2 FQGTGA. The CDR3 consists of 13 residues. Trimming removed 5 bases from V and 3 bases from J; junction bases left unmatched: 1.

Many counts were recorded for this clonotype. The genes are TRBV5-1 and TRBJ2-7; TRBD1 aligns across 10 bases. This CDR3 has 14 amino acids. CDR1 is SGHRS and CDR2 is YFSETQ in the germline V gene. The junction had 6 bases not matched to a gene; V was cut back by 3 bases and J by 6 bases. The CDR3 nucleotides are TGCGCCAGCAGCTATGGCGGGACAGGGGTCGAGCAGTACTTC. Its translation is CASSYGGTGVEQYF. Drawing the rest from reference TRBV5-1 and TRBJ2-7, the complete variable domain is KAGVTQTPRYLIKTRGQQVTLSCSPISGHRSVSWYQQTPGQGLQFLFEYFSETQRNKGNFPGRFSGRQFSNSRSEMNVSTLELGDSALYLCASSYGGTGVEQYFGPGTRLTVT.

This clonotype was detected many times. The V gene is TRBV3-1, the J gene TRBJ1-1; D not certain. Trimming pared 1 base from V and 1 base from J, leaving 10 bases between. Germline-derived CDR1 and CDR2 are LGHDT and YNNKEL (reference sequence). This CDR3 is built from 15 residues. The CDR3 nucleotides read TGTGCCAGCAGCCAAGGGAAAGCCAGGAACACTGAAGCTTTCTTT. It specifies CASSQGKARNTEAFF.

This clonotype came up many times. The gene calls are TRBV7-2 and TRBJ2-1, with TRBD2 identical over 12 bases. This CDR3 is 17 amino acids long. Per germline, CDR1 SGHTA and CDR2 FQGNSA. V was pared by 1 base and J by 9 bases, with 10 bases of the junction left unmatched. The CDR3 here is CASSLGSLAGGAGEQFF. CDR3 coding DNA: TGTGCCAGCAGCTTAGGGTCCCTAGCGGGGGGGGCGGGTGAGCAGTTCTTC.

In this sample, this clonotype turned up many times. The J gene is TRBJ2-5, the V gene TRBV20-1; 12 bases line up with TRBD1. CDR3 length: 16 residues. Germline CDR1 DFQATT, CDR2 SNEGSKA (reference sequence). The trim removed 6 bases at V and 5 bases at J, leaving 13 bases unmatched. The chain's CDR3 is CSAGGTGGLPKETQYF. In DNA form, the CDR3 reads TGCAGTGCCGGGGGGACAGGGGGCCTCCCAAAGGAGACCCAGTACTTC.

This clonotype was seen a few times. The V and J genes are TRBV7-8 and TRBJ2-1; D call uncertain. Germline CDR1 reads SGHVS; CDR2 reads FQNEAQ. The CDR3 is 15 residues long. Between the trimmed V and J ends, which lost 7 bases and 8 bases, there was a span of 21 bases. The CDR3 loop is CASTSILGQVYEQFF. CDR3 in DNA: TGTGCCAGCACCTCCATCTTAGGTCAGGTCTATGAGCAGTTCTTC.

The sample holds one count of this clonotype. A much bigger clone sits one base away, suggesting this may be a read error. The chain recombines TRBV3-1 with TRBJ2-7, with 12 bases that match TRBD2. Germline V CDR1 and CDR2: LGHDT, YNNKEL (reference sequence). V shed 5 bases, J shed 5 bases, and the junction held 13 bases outside the gene matches. The CDR3 runs to 17 residues. CDR3 amino acids: CASSYRLSWTSGNEQYF. Here the CDR3 DNA reads TGTGCCAGCAGCTACCGTTTATCTTGGACTAGCGGGAACGAGCAGTACTTC.

In this sample, this clonotype turned up many times. The chain carries TRBV10-3 and TRBJ2-5, with D possibly TRBD1 on 6 matching bases. This CDR3 has 15 residues. The germline V gene encodes CDR1 ENHRY and CDR2 SYGVKD. V was trimmed by 6 bases and J by 5 bases, leaving 19 bases between them. CDR3 nucleotides: TGTGCCATCAGAGGAACGGACAGTGAGTTGGAGACCCAGTACTTC. Translation gives CAIRGTDSELETQYF.

At least ten counts were recorded for this clonotype. The chain couples TRBV5-6 to TRBJ2-1; TRBD1 aligns across 9 bases. The CDR3 loop spans 15 amino acids. Germline values: CDR1 SGHDT, CDR2 YYEEEE. V lost 0 bases and J lost 9; bases outside the gene matches: 7. The CDR3 protein is CASSLELQGAGEQFF. CDR3 DNA: TGTGCCAGCAGCTTGGAGCTACAGGGGGCGGGTGAGCAGTTCTTC.

This clonotype occurred many times. The chain links TRBV29-1 to TRBJ1-2; a possible D gene is TRBD1 (5 bases). V was pared by 4 bases and J by 4 bases, with 10 bases between. CDR3 length equals 12 residues. CDR1 is SQVTM and CDR2 is ANQGSEA in the germline V gene. The CDR3 DNA reads as TGCAGCGTTGTAGGACACCTCTATGGCTACACCTTC. Translated, it gives CSVVGHLYGYTF.

This clonotype was picked up many times. V gene TRBV5-1 combines with J gene TRBJ2-7, with D maybe TRBD1 (6 bases). The CDR3 has 13 residues. The germline CDR1 and CDR2 sequences are SGHRS and YFSETQ. Trimming left V 5 bases short and J 0 bases short, with 9 bases between. CDR3 DNA: TGCGCCAGCAGTGAAGGGGGCTCCTACGAGCAGTACTTC. Amino acid sequence: CASSEGGSYEQYF.

This clonotype has a count of ten or more. This chain uses TRBV5-6 with TRBJ1-6; 7 bases align to TRBD1. The V gene end was trimmed by 6 bases and the J gene end by 8 bases; junction bases not matched to a gene: 8. This CDR3 contains 14 residues. Germline loops: CDR1 SGHDT, CDR2 YYEEEE. CDR3 sequence reads: CASNRQGTDSPLHF. The CDR3 coding sequence is TGTGCCAGCAACCGACAGGGAACGGATTCACCCCTCCACTTT.

This clonotype was seen ten or more times. The chain recombines TRBV7-2 with TRBJ2-3; a possible D gene is TRBD2 (6 bases). Germline lookup yields CDR1 SGHTA and CDR2 FQGNSA. Trimming removed 5 bases at V and 4 bases at J, with 16 bases between. This CDR3 is built from 15 residues. The DNA for the CDR3 is TGTGCCAGCAGCCCTCACGGGGGACGGCCAGATACGCAGTATTTT. Amino acids: CASSPHGGRPDTQYF.

This clonotype was recorded at least ten times. The chain links TRBV20-1 to TRBJ1-5; possible D gene TRBD1, 5 bases. CDR1 and CDR2 from the germline V gene are DFQATT and SNEGSKA (reference sequence). This CDR3 has 13 amino acids. V was trimmed by 6 bases and J by 2 bases, leaving 11 bases between them. CDR3 in DNA: TGCAGTGCCGGGGGAGGGGGCAATCAGCCCCAGCATTTT. This codes for CSAGGGGNQPQHF.

This clonotype has at least ten counts. V and J are TRBV20-1 and TRBJ1-1, with D tentatively TRBD1 (6 bases). This CDR3 is 13 amino acids long. V lost 5 bases and J lost 3, with 13 bases in between. CDR1 and CDR2 (germline): DFQATT, SNEGSKA (reference sequence). CDR3 coding DNA: TGCAGTGCTCCGTCGACAGGATACACTGAAGCTTTCTTT. This gives the protein CSAPSTGYTEAFF.

This rearrangement joins TRBV20-1 to TRBJ2-4; 7 bases map to TRBD2. V trimming: 0 bases; J trimming: 6 bases; junction bases outside the gene matches: 2. The CDR3 has 13 residues. Germline V gives CDR1 DFQATT, CDR2 SNEGSKA (reference sequence). The CDR3 DNA sequence: TGCAGTGCTAGAGATACGGGAGGAAACATTCAGTACTTC. This encodes CSARDTGGNIQYF.

This clonotype was seen ten or more times. This chain joins TRBV20-1 and TRBJ2-5; 11 bases line up with TRBD2. CDR1 is DFQATT, CDR2 SNEGSKA, per germline (reference sequence). V lost 5 bases and J lost 2; bases outside the gene matches: 10. The CDR3 consists of 16 residues. This chain's CDR3 is CSAALAGGHLQETQYF. As DNA, the CDR3 is TGCAGTGCTGCTCTAGCGGGGGGTCATCTGCAAGAGACCCAGTACTTC.

This clonotype was seen at least ten times. The chain employs TRBV7-2 and TRBJ2-5, with 7 bases matching TRBD1. Trimming removed 4 bases from V and 1 base from J; junction bases left unmatched: 6. The CDR3 is 15 residues long. Germline loops: CDR1 SGHTA, CDR2 FQGNSA. As DNA, the CDR3 is TGTGCCAGCAGCTCAATGGGGACAGCCCAAGAGACCCAGTACTTC. It is translated as CASSSMGTAQETQYF.

Comments on this clonotype: One junction end does not reproduce the germline sequence, and a read error may be involved. This chain connects TRBV20-1 to TRBJ2-6; the D is unclear. This CDR3 is built from 17 residues. Germline CDR1 reads DFQATT; CDR2 reads SNEGSKA (reference sequence). The CDR3 region is CRAPSSSRLSGSNVPTF. The CDR3 region has the DNA TGCAGGGCTCCGTCGTCCAGTAGACTCTCTGGGTCCAACGTCCCGACTTTC.

The CDR3 region is CDKHRKLFF. The CDR3 region has the DNA TGTGACAAGCACCGCAAACTGTTTTTT. The V gene is TRBV11-1, the J gene TRBJ1-4; D gene ambiguous. Germline V gives CDR1 SGHAT, CDR2 FQDESV (reference sequence). The CDR3 spans 9 residues. The full variable domain, completed using reference TRBV11-1 and TRBJ1-4, is EAEVAQSPRYKITEKSQAVAFWCDPISGHATLYWYRQILGQGPELLVQFQDESVVDDSQLPKDRFSAERLKGVDSTLKIQPAELGDSAMYLCDKHRKLFFGSGTQLSVL.

This clonotype was seen repeatedly, ten times or more. This rearrangement joins TRBV28 to TRBJ2-7; no firm D call. This CDR3 region has 14 residues. CDR1 MDHEN and CDR2 SYDVKM come from the germline V gene. V lost 2 bases and J lost 1, with 9 bases in between. The CDR3: CASSLVHRSYEQYV. The CDR3 bases are TGTGCCAGCAGTTTAGTCCACAGATCCTACGAGCAGTACGTC.